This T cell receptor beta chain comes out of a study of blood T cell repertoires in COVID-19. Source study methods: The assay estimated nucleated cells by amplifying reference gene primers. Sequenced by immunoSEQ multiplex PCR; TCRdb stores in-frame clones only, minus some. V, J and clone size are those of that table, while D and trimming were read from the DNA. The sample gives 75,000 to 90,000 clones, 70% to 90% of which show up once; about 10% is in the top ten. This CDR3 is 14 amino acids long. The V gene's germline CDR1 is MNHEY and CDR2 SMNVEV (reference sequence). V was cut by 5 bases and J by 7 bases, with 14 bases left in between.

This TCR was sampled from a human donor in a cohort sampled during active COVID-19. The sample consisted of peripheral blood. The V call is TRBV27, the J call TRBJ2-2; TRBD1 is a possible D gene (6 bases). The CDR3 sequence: CASSKDRLYGELFF. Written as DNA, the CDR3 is TGTGCCAGCAGTAAAGACAGGTTATACGGGGAGCTGTTTTTT.